The 9 T cell receptor beta chains below were found in one sample sequenced in a study of blood T cell repertoires in COVID-19. The method was immunoSEQ multiplex PCR; TCRdb's version includes in-frame clones alone and lacks a portion of them. The sample yields some 150,000 clones, around 91% seen once. Input material: PBMCs or T cells enriched from blood (not recorded which). The receptors come from a woman between 18 and 29 years old who had recovered from COVID-19.

The chain combines TRBV27 with TRBJ1-1; TRBD1 is a possible D gene (5 bases). Trimming removed 4 bases from V and 4 bases from J, with 10 bases in between. The CDR3 runs 13 residues. The germline gives CDR1 MNHEY, CDR2 SMNVEV (reference sequence). The CDR3 protein is CASSSGLRTEAFF. CDR3 coding DNA: TGTGCCAGCAGTTCGGGACTGCGCACTGAAGCTTTCTTT.

The V gene is TRBV3-1 (or the pseudogene TRBV3-2), the J gene TRBJ2-2; possible D gene TRBD1, 5 bases. Germline values: CDR1 LGHDT, CDR2 YNNKEL (reference sequence). The CDR3 covers 12 residues. V lost 4 bases and J lost 7, with 7 bases in between. CDR3 amino acids: CASSRGGGELFF. In DNA form, the CDR3 reads TGTGCCAGCAGCCGGGGCGGCGGGGAGCTGTTTTTT.

This clone was recorded only once. The genes are TRBV28 and TRBJ2-7; TRBD2 agrees at 7 bases. This CDR3 region has 16 residues. CDR1 is MDHEN and CDR2 is SYDVKM in the germline V gene. After removal of 5 bases from V and 6 bases from J, the junction contained 16 bases not matched to a gene. DNA for the CDR3: TGTGCCAGCAGTCTAACCCCCCGCGGGAGTTCCCCCGAGCAGTACTTC. Translating gives CASSLTPRGSSPEQYF.

This clone was counted once. V gene TRBV5-1 combines with J gene TRBJ2-3; D perhaps matches TRBD2 (6 bases). The length of the CDR3 is 15 residues. The V gene lost 0 bases and the J gene lost 2 bases, with 10 bases spanning the gap. CDR1 SGHRS and CDR2 YFSETQ come from the germline V gene. The CDR3 DNA reads TGCGCCAGCAGCTTGGGGGGGGTCCCCACAGATACGCAGTATTTT. Protein product: CASSLGGVPTDTQYF.

This chain uses TRBV27 with TRBJ2-7; 13 bases match TRBD2. J gave up 0 bases and V 5 bases, and 10 bases lay outside the gene matches. CDR3 length: 18 residues. CDR1 MNHEY and CDR2 SMNVEV come from the germline V gene (reference sequence). The CDR3: CASSPLIRLAGGSYEQYF. CDR3 nucleotide sequence: TGTGCCAGCAGTCCCCTAATTCGACTAGCGGGGGGCTCCTACGAGCAGTACTTC.

In DNA, the CDR3 is TGTGCCAGCAGCTTAGGTGGACAGGGACACCAAGAGACCCAGTACTTC. It codes for CASSLGGQGHQETQYF. The V and J genes are TRBV11-3 and TRBJ2-5; 8 positions agree with TRBD1. The germline V gene encodes CDR1 SGHNT and CDR2 YENEEA. With V trimmed by 1 base and J by 0 bases, 4 bases remained unmatched. The CDR3 runs 16 residues.

The V and J genes are TRBV24-1 and TRBJ1-5, with D maybe TRBD1 (6 bases). The germline V and J ends were trimmed by 5 bases and 5 bases, with 12 bases remaining between them. This CDR3 has 14 residues. In germline, CDR1 is KGHDR, CDR2 SFDVKD. The CDR3 loop reads CATSVTGHYQPQHF. DNA of the CDR3: TGTGCCACCAGTGTGACAGGTCATTATCAGCCCCAGCATTTT.

In DNA form, the CDR3 reads TGCGCCAGCAGCCGCGACAGGAATTCACCCCTCCACTTT. Its protein is CASSRDRNSPLHF. The chain recombines TRBV5-1 with TRBJ1-6; D may be TRBD1 (6 bases). Looked up from germline, CDR1 is SGHRS and CDR2 is YFSETQ. Trimming stripped 4 bases from V and 7 bases from J, with 9 bases between. The CDR3 spans 13 residues.

The genes are TRBV12-2 and TRBJ1-5. TRBV12-2 is described as a pseudogene. The CDR3 runs to 18 residues. The CDR3 sequence is CASRLLRGRSGDNQPQHF. The DNA of the CDR3 is TGTGCAAGTCGCTTATTACGAGGGCGGTCCGGGGATAATCAGCCCCAGCATTTT.